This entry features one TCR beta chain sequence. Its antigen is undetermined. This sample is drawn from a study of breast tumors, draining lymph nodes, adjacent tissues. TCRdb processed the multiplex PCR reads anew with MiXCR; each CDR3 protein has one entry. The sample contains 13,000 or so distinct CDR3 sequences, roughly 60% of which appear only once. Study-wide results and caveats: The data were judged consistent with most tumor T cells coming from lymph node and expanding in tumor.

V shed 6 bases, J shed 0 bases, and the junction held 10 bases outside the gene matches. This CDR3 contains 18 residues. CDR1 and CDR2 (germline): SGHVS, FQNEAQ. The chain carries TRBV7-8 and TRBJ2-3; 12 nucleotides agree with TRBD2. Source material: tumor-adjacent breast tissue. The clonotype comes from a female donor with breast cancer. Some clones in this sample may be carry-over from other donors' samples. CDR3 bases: TGTGCCAGCAGTTTCCCCCTACTAGCGGGGGGTAGCACAGATACGCAGTATTTT. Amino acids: CASSFPLLAGGSTDTQYF.